This passage covers 13 T cell receptor beta chains from one sample sequenced in a study of T cell changes during pregnancy in multiple sclerosis. TCRdb's copy holds only in-frame clones and misses some; the assay was immunoSEQ multiplex PCR. Among about 87,000 clones listed, just under 95% were seen once. The material was peripheral blood, obtained in the third trimester of pregnancy. These receptors came from a female donor in good health, enrolled as a control in a pregnancy study.

The chain joins TRBV9 to TRBJ2-5; TRBD2 agrees at 11 bases. J lost 4 bases, V lost 0 bases, and 17 bases had no gene match. The CDR3 contains 20 residues. In germline, CDR1 is SGDLS, CDR2 YYNGEE. CDR3 bases: TGTGCCAGCAGCGTAGGGTCGGGATGGCTAGCGGGAGGTATGAGAGAGACCCAGTACTTC. It is translated as CASSVGSGWLAGGMRETQYF.

The rearrangement links TRBV4-2 to TRBJ2-5, with TRBD1 matching over 12 bases. The better agreement between TRBJ2-7 and the DNA end casts doubt on the J call. The CDR3 length is 18 residues. Germline V lookup: CDR1 LGHNA, CDR2 YNFKEQ. CDR3 sequence (DNA): TGTGCCAGCAGCCAAGTATTTGGGGGCGGGACAGGGGGCACCGAGCAGTACTTC. Protein product: CASSQVFGGGTGGTEQYF.

The chain links TRBV9 to TRBJ2-7; TRBD2 is a possible D gene (6 bases). V was pared by 4 bases and J by 4 bases, with 15 bases between. There are 14 residues in the CDR3. Germline V gives CDR1 SGDLS, CDR2 YYNGEE. The CDR3 protein is CASSRGVIGYEQYF. In DNA, the CDR3 is TGTGCCAGCAGCCGCGGGGTTATAGGGTACGAGCAGTACTTC.

The chain recombines TRBV9 with TRBJ2-7, with D possibly being TRBD2 (6 bases). This CDR3 comprises 15 residues. Germline V CDR1 and CDR2: SGDLS, YYNGEE. Trimming shortened V by 0 bases and J by 6 bases, and 16 bases separated the two germline ends. The CDR3 DNA reads as TGTGCCAGCAGCGTAGATTGGAGGCCCGGGGGCGAGCAGTACTTC. Protein product: CASSVDWRPGGEQYF.

This chain connects TRBV29-1 to TRBJ2-1, with D possibly matching TRBD2 (5 bases). Germline V gives CDR1 SQVTM, CDR2 ANQGSEA. Trimming pared 7 bases from V and 5 bases from J, leaving 18 bases between. The CDR3 has 14 residues. CDR3: CSGLPGVNDNEQFF. CDR3 coding DNA: TGCAGCGGCCTCCCCGGGGTCAACGACAATGAGCAGTTCTTC.

Here the CDR3 reads CAISESRRGAYEQYF. CDR3 DNA sequence: TGTGCCATCAGTGAGTCGAGGCGGGGGGCCTACGAGCAGTACTTC. This chain links TRBV10-3 with TRBJ2-7; the match to TRBD2 covers 8 bases. CDR1 is ENHRY and CDR2 is SYGVKD in the germline V gene. This CDR3 is 15 amino acids long. V shed 0 bases and J 2 bases; nucleotides not matched to a gene: 3.

The chain employs TRBV5-5 and TRBJ2-7; possibly TRBD2 for D (5 bases). The CDR3 extends over 15 amino acids. Germline V gives CDR1 SGHKS, CDR2 YYEKEE (reference sequence). V shed 4 bases and J shed 2 bases, with 16 bases lying between them. The CDR3: CASSPALPGTYEQYF. CDR3 DNA: TGTGCCAGCAGCCCTGCACTCCCGGGGACCTACGAGCAGTACTTC.

The gene calls are TRBV15 and TRBJ2-1, with 8 bases identical to TRBD1. Germline V gives CDR1 LNHNV, CDR2 YYDKDF (reference sequence). V shed 7 bases and J 4 bases; nucleotides not matched to a gene: 9. The CDR3 extends over 15 amino acids. This CDR3 is CATKQGALVYNEQFF. CDR3 nucleotide sequence: TGTGCCACCAAGCAGGGGGCGCTGGTATACAATGAGCAGTTCTTC. Complete variable domain (other parts from reference TRBV15 and TRBJ2-1): DAMVIQNPRYQVTQFGKPVTLSCSQTLNHNVMYWYQQKSSQAPKLLFHYYDKDFNNEADTPDNFQSRRPNTSFCFLDIRSPGLGDTAMYLCATKQGALVYNEQFFGPGTRLTVL.

The rearrangement links TRBV6-1 to TRBJ2-3; D possibly corresponds to TRBD1 (6 bases). Trimming left V 10 bases short and J 1 base short, with 18 bases between. The CDR3 loop spans 15 amino acids. Per the germline V gene, CDR1 is MNHNS and CDR2 is SASEGT. CDR3 coding DNA: TGTGCCACCAAAGCCCGGGACACTGGCACAGATACGCAGTATTTT. Its translation: CATKARDTGTDTQYF.

This chain joins TRBV19 and TRBJ1-2, with a tentative D call TRBD1 (5 bases). In germline, CDR1 is LNHDA, CDR2 SQIVND (reference sequence). The CDR3 extends over 16 amino acids. With 5 bases removed from V and 6 bases from J, the gap between germline ends came to 22 bases. CDR3 bases: TGTGCCAGTAGTGGGCTTCGGGCCAGCGAAGGGGATGGCTACACCTTC. Encoded protein: CASSGLRASEGDGYTF.

This chain uses TRBV10-1 with TRBJ1-4; no firm D call. The ends were cut back, 8 bases at V and 3 bases at J, with 10 bases in the middle. The CDR3 length is 13 residues. Germline-derived CDR1 and CDR2 are WNHNN and SYGVQD (reference sequence). CDR3 in amino acids: CASLTGPNEKLFF. For the CDR3, the DNA is TGCGCCAGCTTGACGGGTCCTAATGAAAAACTGTTTTTT.

The chain uses TRBV27 and TRBJ2-7; possible D gene TRBD1, 5 bases. In germline, CDR1 is MNHEY, CDR2 SMNVEV (reference sequence). V lost 5 bases and J lost 2, with 16 bases in between. The CDR3 loop spans 15 amino acids. The CDR3 coding sequence is TGTGCCAGCAGTCCGAAGGGGTTGGGGACCTACGAGCAGTACTTC. Translation gives CASSPKGLGTYEQYF.

This clone was seen just once. The chain has TRBV5-1 and TRBJ2-5; 9 nucleotides agree with TRBD2. The CDR3 is made up of 14 amino acids. Germline assignment: CDR1 SGHRS and CDR2 YFSETQ. J was trimmed by 4 bases and V by 5 bases; bases with no gene match: 6. Here the CDR3 reads CASSLSGRGETQYF. The CDR3, as DNA: TGCGCCAGCAGTCTTAGCGGGAGAGGAGAGACCCAGTACTTC.